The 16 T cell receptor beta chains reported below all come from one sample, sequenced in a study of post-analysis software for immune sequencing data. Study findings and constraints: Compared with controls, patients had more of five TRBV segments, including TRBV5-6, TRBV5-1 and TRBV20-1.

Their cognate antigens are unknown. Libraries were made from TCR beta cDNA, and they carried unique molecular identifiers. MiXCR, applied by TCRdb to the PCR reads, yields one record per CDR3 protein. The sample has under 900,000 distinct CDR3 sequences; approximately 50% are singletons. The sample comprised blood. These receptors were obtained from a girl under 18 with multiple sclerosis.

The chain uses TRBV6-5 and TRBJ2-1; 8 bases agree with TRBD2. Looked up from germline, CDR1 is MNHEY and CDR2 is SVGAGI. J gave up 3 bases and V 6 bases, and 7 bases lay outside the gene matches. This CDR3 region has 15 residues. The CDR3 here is CASRLSGTIYNEQFF. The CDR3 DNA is TGTGCCAGCAGGCTTAGCGGGACCATCTACAATGAGCAGTTCTTC.

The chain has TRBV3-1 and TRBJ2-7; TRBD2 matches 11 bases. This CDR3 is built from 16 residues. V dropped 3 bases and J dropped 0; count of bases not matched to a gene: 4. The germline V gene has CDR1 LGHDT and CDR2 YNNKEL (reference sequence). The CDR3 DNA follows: TGTGCCAGCAGCCATAGCGGGAGGGCCTTCTCCTACGAGCAGTACTTC. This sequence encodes CASSHSGRAFSYEQYF.

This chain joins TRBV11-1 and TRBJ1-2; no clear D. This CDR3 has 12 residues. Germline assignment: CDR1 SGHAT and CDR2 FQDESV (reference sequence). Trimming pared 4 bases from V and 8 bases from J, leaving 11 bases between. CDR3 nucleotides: TGTGCCAGCAGCTCCCGTGACGACGGCTACACCTTC. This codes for CASSSRDDGYTF.

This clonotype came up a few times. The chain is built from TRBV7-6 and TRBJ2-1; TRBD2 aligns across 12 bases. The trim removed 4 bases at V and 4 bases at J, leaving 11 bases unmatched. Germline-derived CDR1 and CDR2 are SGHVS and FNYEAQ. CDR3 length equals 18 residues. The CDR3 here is CASSSPAGLAGRYNEQFF. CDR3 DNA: TGTGCCAGCAGCTCACCCGCGGGACTAGCGGGCAGATACAATGAGCAGTTCTTC.

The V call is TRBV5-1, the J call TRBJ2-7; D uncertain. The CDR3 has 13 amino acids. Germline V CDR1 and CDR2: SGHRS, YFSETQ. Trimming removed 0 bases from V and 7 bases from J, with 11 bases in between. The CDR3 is CASSLARPMEQYF. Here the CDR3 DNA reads TGCGCCAGCAGCTTGGCTAGGCCCATGGAGCAGTACTTC.

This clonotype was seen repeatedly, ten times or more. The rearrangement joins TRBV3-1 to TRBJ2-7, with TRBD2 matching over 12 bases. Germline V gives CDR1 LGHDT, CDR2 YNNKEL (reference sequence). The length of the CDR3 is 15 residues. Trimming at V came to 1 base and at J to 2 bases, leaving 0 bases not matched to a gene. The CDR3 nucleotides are TGTGCCAGCAGCCAAGGACTAGCGGGAGCCTACGAGCAGTACTTC. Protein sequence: CASSQGLAGAYEQYF.

CDR3 in DNA: TGTGCCAGCAGCACATGGGAGGGGAATGAGCAGTTCTTC. Amino acids: CASSTWEGNEQFF. V and J are TRBV6-6 and TRBJ2-1; 7 bases agree with TRBD2. Germline CDR1 and CDR2: MNHNY and SVGAGI (reference sequence). The CDR3 totals 13 residues. V was clipped by 6 bases and J by 7 bases; unmatched bases: 6.

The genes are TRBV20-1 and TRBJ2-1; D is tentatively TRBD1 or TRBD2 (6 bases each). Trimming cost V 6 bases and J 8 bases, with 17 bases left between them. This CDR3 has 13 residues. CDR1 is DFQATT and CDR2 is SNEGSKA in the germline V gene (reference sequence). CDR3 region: CSAPKGGKDEQFF. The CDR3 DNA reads TGCAGTGCCCCGAAGGGGGGTAAGGATGAGCAGTTCTTC.

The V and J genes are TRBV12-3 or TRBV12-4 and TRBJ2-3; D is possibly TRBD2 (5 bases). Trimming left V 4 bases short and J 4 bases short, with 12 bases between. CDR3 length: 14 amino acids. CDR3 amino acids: CASSWLSSADTQYF. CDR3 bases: TGTGCCAGCAGTTGGCTTAGTAGCGCAGATACGCAGTATTTT.

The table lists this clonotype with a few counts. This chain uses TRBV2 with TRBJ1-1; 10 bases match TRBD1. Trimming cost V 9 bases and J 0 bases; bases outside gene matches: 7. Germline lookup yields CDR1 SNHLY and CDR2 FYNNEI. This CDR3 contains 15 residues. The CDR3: CASSWTGGMNTEAFF. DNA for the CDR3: TGTGCCAGTTCTTGGACAGGGGGGATGAACACTGAAGCTTTCTTT.

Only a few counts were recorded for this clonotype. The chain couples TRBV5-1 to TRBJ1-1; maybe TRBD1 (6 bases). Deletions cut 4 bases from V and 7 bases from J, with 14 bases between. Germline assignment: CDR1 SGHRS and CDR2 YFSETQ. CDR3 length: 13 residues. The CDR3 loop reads CASSLIQGGEAFF. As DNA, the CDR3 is TGCGCCAGCAGCCTGATACAGGGTGGTGAAGCTTTCTTT. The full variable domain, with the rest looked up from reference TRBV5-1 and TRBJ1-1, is KAGVTQTPRYLIKTRGQQVTLSCSPISGHRSVSWYQQTPGQGLQFLFEYFSETQRNKGNFPGRFSGRQFSNSRSEMNVSTLELGDSALYLCASSLIQGGEAFFGQGTRLTVV.

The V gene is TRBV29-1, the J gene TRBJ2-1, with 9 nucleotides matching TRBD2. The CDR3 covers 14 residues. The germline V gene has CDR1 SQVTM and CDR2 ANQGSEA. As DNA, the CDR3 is TGCAACTCCCCTGGGCGGGGGGGAGACAATGAGCAGTTCTTC. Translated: CNSPGRGGDNEQFF.

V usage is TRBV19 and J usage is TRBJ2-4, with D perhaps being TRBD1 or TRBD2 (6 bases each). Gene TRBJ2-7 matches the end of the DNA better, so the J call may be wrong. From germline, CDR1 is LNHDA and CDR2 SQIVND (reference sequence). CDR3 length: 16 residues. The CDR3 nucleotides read TGTGCCAGTAGTATACAGGACAGCCTGCGGGGTTACGAGCAGTACTTC. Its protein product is CASSIQDSLRGYEQYF.

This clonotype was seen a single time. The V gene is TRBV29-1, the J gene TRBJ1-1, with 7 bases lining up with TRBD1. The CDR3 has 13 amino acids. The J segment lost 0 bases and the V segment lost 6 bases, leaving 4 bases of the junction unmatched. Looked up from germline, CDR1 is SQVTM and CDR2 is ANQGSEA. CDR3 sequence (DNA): TGCAGCGTCGGACAGGTCTTGAACACTGAAGCTTTCTTT. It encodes CSVGQVLNTEAFF.

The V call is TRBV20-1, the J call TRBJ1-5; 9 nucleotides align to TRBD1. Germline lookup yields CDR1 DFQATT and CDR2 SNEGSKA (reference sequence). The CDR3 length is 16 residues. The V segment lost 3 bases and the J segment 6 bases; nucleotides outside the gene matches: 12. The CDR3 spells CSASQTGGGFSQPQHF. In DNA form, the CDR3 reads TGCAGTGCTAGCCAAACAGGGGGCGGCTTCAGTCAGCCCCAGCATTTT.

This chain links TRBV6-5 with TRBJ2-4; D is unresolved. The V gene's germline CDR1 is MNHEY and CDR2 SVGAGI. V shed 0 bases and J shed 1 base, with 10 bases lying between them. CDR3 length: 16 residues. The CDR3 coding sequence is TGTGCCAGCAGTTACTCTGTTTCCGCGGCCAAAAACATTCAGTACTTC. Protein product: CASSYSVSAAKNIQYF.